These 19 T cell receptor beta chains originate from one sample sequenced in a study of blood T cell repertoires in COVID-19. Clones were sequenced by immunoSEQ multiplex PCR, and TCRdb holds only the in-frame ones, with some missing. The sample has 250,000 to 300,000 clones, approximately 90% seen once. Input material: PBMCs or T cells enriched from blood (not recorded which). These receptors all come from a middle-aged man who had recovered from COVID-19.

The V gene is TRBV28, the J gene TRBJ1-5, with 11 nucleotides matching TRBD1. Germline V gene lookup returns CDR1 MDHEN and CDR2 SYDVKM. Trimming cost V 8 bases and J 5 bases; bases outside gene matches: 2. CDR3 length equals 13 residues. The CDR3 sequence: CASGQGAHQPQHF. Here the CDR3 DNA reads TGTGCCAGCGGACAGGGGGCCCATCAGCCCCAGCATTTT.

CDR3 nucleotides: TGTGCCAGCAGTGACGGTGAGCAGTACTTC. This codes for CASSDGEQYF. The chain is built from TRBV2 and TRBJ2-7; D remains ambiguous. The CDR3 has 10 residues. V was shortened by 3 bases and J by 7 bases, with 4 bases between the two germline ends. Germline V CDR1 and CDR2: SNHLY, FYNNEI.

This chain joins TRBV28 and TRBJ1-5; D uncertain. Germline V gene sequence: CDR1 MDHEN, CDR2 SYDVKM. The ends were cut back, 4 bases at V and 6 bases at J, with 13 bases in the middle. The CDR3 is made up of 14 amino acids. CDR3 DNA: TGTGCCAGCAGTTCCCGGGTTCGCACTCAGCCCCAGCATTTT. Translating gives CASSSRVRTQPQHF.

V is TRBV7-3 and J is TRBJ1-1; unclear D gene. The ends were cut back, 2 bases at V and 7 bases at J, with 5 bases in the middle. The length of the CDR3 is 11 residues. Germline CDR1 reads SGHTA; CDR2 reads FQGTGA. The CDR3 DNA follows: TGTGCCAGCAGCTTAGGCGGTGAAGCTTTCTTT. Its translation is CASSLGGEAFF.

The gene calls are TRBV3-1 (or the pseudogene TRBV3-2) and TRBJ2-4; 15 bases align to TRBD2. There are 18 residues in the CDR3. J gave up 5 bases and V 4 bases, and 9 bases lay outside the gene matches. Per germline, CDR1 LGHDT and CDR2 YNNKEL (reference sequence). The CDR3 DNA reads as TGTGCCAGCAGCCGGGGACTAGCGGGAGGTGGTGCGGAAAACATTCAGTACTTC. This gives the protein CASSRGLAGGGAENIQYF.

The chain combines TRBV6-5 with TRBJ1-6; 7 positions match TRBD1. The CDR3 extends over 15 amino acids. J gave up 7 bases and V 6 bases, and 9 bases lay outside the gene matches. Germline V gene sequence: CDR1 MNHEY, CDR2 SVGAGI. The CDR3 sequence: CASRPSTGENSPLHF. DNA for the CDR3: TGTGCCAGCAGGCCCTCAACAGGGGAAAATTCACCCCTCCACTTT.

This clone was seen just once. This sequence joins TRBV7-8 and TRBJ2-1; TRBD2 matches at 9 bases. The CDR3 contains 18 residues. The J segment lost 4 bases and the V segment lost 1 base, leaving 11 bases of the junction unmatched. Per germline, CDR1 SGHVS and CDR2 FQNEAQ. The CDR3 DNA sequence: TGTGCCAGCAGCTTAGTTTTTTGGGGGCTAGCGGGATACAATGAGCAGTTCTTC. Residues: CASSLVFWGLAGYNEQFF.

In DNA, the CDR3 is TGTGCCAGTAATCGGGAGGGACAGAACTATGGCTACACCTTC. This sequence encodes CASNREGQNYGYTF. The chain uses TRBV19 and TRBJ1-2; the match to TRBD1 covers 7 bases. The V segment lost 7 bases and the J segment 2 bases; nucleotides outside the gene matches: 7. This CDR3 is built from 14 residues. Germline CDR1 LNHDA, CDR2 SQIVND (reference sequence).

The CDR3 sequence is CASSPEGGGPYEQYF. The CDR3 DNA is TGTGCCAGCTCACCAGAGGGAGGTGGACCCTACGAGCAGTACTTC. The rearrangement links TRBV18 to TRBJ2-7, with D possibly being TRBD2 (6 bases). The CDR3 totals 15 residues. Trimming pared 2 bases from V and 2 bases from J, leaving 13 bases between. Germline CDR1 reads KGHSH; CDR2 reads LQKENI.

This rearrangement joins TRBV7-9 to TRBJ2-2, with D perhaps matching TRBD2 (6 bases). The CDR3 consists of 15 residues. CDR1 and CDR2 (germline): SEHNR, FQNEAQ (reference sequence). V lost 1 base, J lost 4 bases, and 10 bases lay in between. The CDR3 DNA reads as TGTGCCAGCAGCTTAGTCGGGGGTCGCACCGGGGAGCTGTTTTTT. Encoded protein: CASSLVGGRTGELFF. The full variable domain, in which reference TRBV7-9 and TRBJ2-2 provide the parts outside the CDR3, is DTGVSQNPRHKITKRGQNVTFRCDPISEHNRLYWYRQTLGQGPEFLTYFQNEAQLEKSRLLSDRFSAERPKGSFSTLEIQRTEQGDSAMYLCASSLVGGRTGELFFGEGSRLTVL.

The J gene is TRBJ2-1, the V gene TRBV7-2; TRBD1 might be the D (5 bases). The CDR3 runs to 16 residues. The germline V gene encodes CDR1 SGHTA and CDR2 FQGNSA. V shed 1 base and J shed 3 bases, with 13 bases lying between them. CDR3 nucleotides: TGTGCCAGCAGCTTAGGTATACAGGTAGTCTACAATGAGCAGTTCTTC. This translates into CASSLGIQVVYNEQFF.

CDR3 sequence reads: CASSQGASTDTQYF. The CDR3 DNA reads TGCGCCAGCAGTCAGGGGGCTAGCACAGATACGCAGTATTTT. The chain is built from TRBV10-2 and TRBJ2-3, with 8 bases matching TRBD1. Germline trimming cut 5 bases from V and 0 bases from J; bases unmatched to any gene: 1. The germline V gene has CDR1 WSHSY and CDR2 SAAADI. The CDR3 consists of 14 residues.

CDR3 in amino acids: CASSFAGNTEAFF. CDR3 DNA: TGCGCCAGCAGCTTTGCGGGGAACACTGAAGCTTTCTTT. This chain links TRBV5-1 with TRBJ1-1; no firm D call. Germline-derived CDR1 and CDR2 are SGHRS and YFSETQ. Trimming left V 2 bases short and J 1 base short, with 6 bases between. The CDR3 spans 13 residues.

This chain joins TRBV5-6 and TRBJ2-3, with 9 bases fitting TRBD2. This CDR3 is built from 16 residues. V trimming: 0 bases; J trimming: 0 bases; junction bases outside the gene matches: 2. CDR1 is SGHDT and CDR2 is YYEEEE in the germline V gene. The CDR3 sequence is CASSLVAGESTDTQYF. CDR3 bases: TGTGCCAGCAGCTTGGTAGCGGGAGAAAGCACAGATACGCAGTATTTT. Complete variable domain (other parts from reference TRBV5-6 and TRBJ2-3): DAGVTQSPTHLIKTRGQQVTLRCSPKSGHDTVSWYQQALGQGPQFIFQYYEEEERQRGNFPDRFSGHQFPNYSSELNVNALLLGDSALYLCASSLVAGESTDTQYFGPGTRLTVL.

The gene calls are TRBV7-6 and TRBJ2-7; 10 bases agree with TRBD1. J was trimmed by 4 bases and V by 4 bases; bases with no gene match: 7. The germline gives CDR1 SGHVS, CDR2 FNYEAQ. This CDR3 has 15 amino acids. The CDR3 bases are TGTGCCAGCAGCTGGGGACAGGGGTTTAATTACGAGCAGTACTTC. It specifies CASSWGQGFNYEQYF.

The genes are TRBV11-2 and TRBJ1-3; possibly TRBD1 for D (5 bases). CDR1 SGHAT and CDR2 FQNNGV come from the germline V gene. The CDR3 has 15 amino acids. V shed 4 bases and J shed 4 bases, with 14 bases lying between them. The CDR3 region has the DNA TGTGCCAGCAGCTCCCTTTGGGGGGTCGGAAACACCATATATTTT. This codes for CASSSLWGVGNTIYF.

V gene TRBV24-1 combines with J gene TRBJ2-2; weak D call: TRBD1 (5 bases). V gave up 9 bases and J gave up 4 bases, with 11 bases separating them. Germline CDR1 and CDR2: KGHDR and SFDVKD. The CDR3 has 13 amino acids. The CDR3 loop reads CATQGFGTGELFF. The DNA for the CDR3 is TGTGCCACCCAGGGTTTTGGCACCGGGGAGCTGTTTTTT.

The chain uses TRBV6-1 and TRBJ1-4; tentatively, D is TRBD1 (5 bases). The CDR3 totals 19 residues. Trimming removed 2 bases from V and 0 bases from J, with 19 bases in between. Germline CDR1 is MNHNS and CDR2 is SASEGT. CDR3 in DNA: TGTGCCAGCAGTGAATTTGGTAGGGGACTTTCCGCAACTAATGAAAAACTGTTTTTT. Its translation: CASSEFGRGLSATNEKLFF.

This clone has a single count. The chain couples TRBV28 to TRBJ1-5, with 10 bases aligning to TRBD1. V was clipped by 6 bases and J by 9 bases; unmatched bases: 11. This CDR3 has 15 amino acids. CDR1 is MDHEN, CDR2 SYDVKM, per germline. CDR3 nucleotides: TGTGCCAGCAGAAAAATGGGACAGGGGATTCCGCCCCAGCATTTT. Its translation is CASRKMGQGIPPQHF.